One T cell receptor (beta chain) is described in this entry. This sample's time point: peripheral blood 6 weeks after treatment start. Enrolled patients showed locally advanced or metastatic urothelial carcinoma. Per patient, between 1 and 8 samples were collected at pretreatment and on-treatment time points. This record comes from a study of PD-L1 blockade in urothelial cancer. For the study at large: Patients initiated atezolizumab around 2014 at 1,200 mg intravenously every 3 weeks. Blood analyses occurred 3 weeks (second dose) and 6 weeks post treatment start.

The CDR3 has 16 residues. Trimming took 4 bases from V and 1 from J, leaving 17 bases between them. Germline CDR1 is SGHRS and CDR2 is YFSETQ. The assay was immunoSEQ multiplex PCR, and TCRdb's table has in-frame clones only and misses some. The data hold under 150,000 clones, with around 89% observed a single time. The source was PBMCs, collected around atezolizumab (anti-PD-L1) treatment. The receptor was derived from a man in his sixties with urothelial cancer. This chain joins TRBV5-1 and TRBJ2-5; D may be TRBD1 (7 bases). Here the CDR3 DNA reads TGCGCCAGCAGCCTGGAGGGACAGCATGGCCAAGAGACCCAGTACTTC. The encoded protein is CASSLEGQHGQETQYF.